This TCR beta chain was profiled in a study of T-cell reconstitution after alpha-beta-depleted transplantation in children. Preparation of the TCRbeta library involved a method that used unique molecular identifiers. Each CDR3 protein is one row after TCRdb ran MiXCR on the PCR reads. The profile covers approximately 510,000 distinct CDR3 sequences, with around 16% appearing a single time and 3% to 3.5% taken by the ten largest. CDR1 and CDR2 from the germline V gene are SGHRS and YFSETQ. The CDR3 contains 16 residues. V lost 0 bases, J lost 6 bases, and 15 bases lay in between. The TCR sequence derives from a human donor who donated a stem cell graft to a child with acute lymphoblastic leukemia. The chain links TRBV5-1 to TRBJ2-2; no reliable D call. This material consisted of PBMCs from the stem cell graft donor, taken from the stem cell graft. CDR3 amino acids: CASSLEILGTAGELFF. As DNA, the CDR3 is TGCGCCAGCAGCTTGGAGATTCTGGGAACCGCCGGGGAGCTGTTTTTT.